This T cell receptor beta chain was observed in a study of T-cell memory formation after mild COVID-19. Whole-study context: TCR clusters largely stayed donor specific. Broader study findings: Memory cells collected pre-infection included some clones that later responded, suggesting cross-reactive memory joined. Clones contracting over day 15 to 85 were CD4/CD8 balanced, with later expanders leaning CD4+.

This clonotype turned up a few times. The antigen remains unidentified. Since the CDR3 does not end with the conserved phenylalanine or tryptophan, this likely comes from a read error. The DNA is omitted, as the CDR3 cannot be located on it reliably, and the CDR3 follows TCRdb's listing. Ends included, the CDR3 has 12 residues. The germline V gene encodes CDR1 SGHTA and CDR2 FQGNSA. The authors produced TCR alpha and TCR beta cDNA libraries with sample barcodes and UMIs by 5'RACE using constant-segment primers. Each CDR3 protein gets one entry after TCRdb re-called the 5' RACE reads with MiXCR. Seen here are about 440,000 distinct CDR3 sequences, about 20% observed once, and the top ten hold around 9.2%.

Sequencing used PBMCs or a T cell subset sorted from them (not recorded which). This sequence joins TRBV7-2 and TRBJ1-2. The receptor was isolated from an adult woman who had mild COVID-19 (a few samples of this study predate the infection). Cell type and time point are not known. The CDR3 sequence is CASSLVPDILEL.